Following are 10 T cell receptor beta chains from one sample sequenced in a study of blood T cell repertoires in COVID-19. The assay was immunoSEQ multiplex PCR, and TCRdb's table has in-frame clones only and misses some. The sample contains tens of thousands of clones, over 70% of which appear only once. Sequencing was done on a sample of peripheral blood. These receptors came from a man older than 75 with acute or convalescent COVID-19.

The V and J genes are TRBV19 and TRBJ1-2; D not certain. Trimming removed 4 bases from V and 3 bases from J, with 15 bases in between. The CDR3 is 15 residues long. Germline assignment: CDR1 LNHDA and CDR2 SQIVND (reference sequence). In DNA form, the CDR3 reads TGTGCCAGTAGTACCCCATACGGGGAGGACTATGGCTACACCTTC. Encoded protein: CASSTPYGEDYGYTF.

The chain uses TRBV7-2 and TRBJ1-6, with TRBD1 identical over 9 bases. The CDR3 consists of 15 residues. With V trimmed by 6 bases and J by 5 bases, 5 bases remained unmatched. Germline V lookup: CDR1 SGHTA, CDR2 FQGNSA. CDR3 protein: CASRAGQGNNSPLHF. CDR3 sequence (DNA): TGTGCCAGCAGGGCCGGACAGGGGAATAATTCACCCCTCCACTTT. The complete variable domain, with remaining parts taken from reference TRBV7-2 and TRBJ1-6, reads GAGVSQSPSNKVTEKGKDVELRCDPISGHTALYWYRQSLGQGLEFLIYFQGNSAPDKSGLPSDRFSAERTGGSVSTLTIQRTQQEDSAVYLCASRAGQGNNSPLHFGNGTRLTVT.

This clone occurred once. CDR3 nucleotides: TGTGCCAGCAGCTTAGGGGGCGGTTCCTACGAGCAGTACTTC. It translates to CASSLGGGSYEQYF. The chain uses TRBV11-3 and TRBJ2-7; tentative D call: TRBD1 (5 bases). The CDR3 is 14 amino acids. V dropped 1 base and J dropped 1 base, with 8 bases sitting between them. CDR1 is SGHNT and CDR2 is YENEEA in the germline V gene.

This clone occurred a few times. The chain has TRBV7-9 and TRBJ2-7; 10 positions match TRBD1. The CDR3 contains 15 residues. Germline V gene sequence: CDR1 SEHNR, CDR2 FQNEAQ (reference sequence). After removal of 5 bases from V and 2 bases from J, the junction contained 6 bases not matched to a gene. The CDR3 DNA reads as TGTGCCAGCAGCCAGGGGGACAGGGGAACCTACGAGCAGTACTTC. Residues: CASSQGDRGTYEQYF. Variable domain in full (rest from reference TRBV7-9 and TRBJ2-7): DTGVSQNPRHKITKRGQNVTFRCDPISEHNRLYWYRQTLGQGPEFLTYFQNEAQLEKSRLLSDRFSAERPKGSFSTLEIQRTEQGDSAMYLCASSQGDRGTYEQYFGPGTRLTVT.

The rearrangement uses TRBV27 and TRBJ1-5; D remains unclear. This CDR3 contains 12 residues. CDR1 and CDR2 from the germline V gene are MNHEY and SMNVEV (reference sequence). V lost 10 bases and J lost 6, with 13 bases in between. The CDR3 here is CATPGRAQPQHF. In DNA form, the CDR3 reads TGTGCCACCCCGGGGAGGGCTCAGCCCCAGCATTTT.

The gene calls are TRBV18 and TRBJ1-4, with 8 bases matching TRBD1. V lost 2 bases, J lost 5 bases, and 10 bases stayed unmatched. The CDR3 covers 17 residues. Germline CDR1 reads KGHSH; CDR2 reads LQKENI. CDR3 sequence reads: CASSPATGVKGNEKLFF. CDR3 sequence (DNA): TGTGCCAGCTCACCAGCGACAGGGGTAAAGGGGAATGAAAAACTGTTTTTT.

This chain uses TRBV5-1 with TRBJ2-7, with TRBD1 matching over 7 bases. The V gene end was trimmed by 4 bases and the J gene end by 4 bases; junction bases not matched to a gene: 8. The germline V gene encodes CDR1 SGHRS and CDR2 YFSETQ. The CDR3 contains 14 residues. CDR3 nucleotide sequence: TGCGCCAGCAGCACCCCCGGACAGGATTACGAGCAGTACTTC. Its translation: CASSTPGQDYEQYF.

The J gene is TRBJ2-3, the V gene TRBV29-1; 12 bases align to TRBD2. Germline V gene lookup returns CDR1 SQVTM and CDR2 ANQGSEA. V gave up 3 bases and J gave up 0 bases; unmatched junction bases: 4. The CDR3 loop spans 16 amino acids. CDR3 coding DNA: TGCAGCGTTGAGATGGGGACTAGCGGGAGCACAGATACGCAGTATTTT. Translated: CSVEMGTSGSTDTQYF.

The chain recombines TRBV9 with TRBJ1-6; 9 bases align to TRBD1. The CDR3 loop spans 16 amino acids. V lost 3 bases to trimming and J lost 9 bases; unmatched junction nucleotides: 10. Germline V gene sequence: CDR1 SGDLS, CDR2 YYNGEE. CDR3 DNA sequence: TGTGCCAGCAGCGCCGGAGGGACAGGGTTGGGTTCACCCCTCCACTTT. Amino acids: CASSAGGTGLGSPLHF.

This clone showed up just a few times. This chain links TRBV18 with TRBJ1-5, with 7 positions matching TRBD1. The V gene's germline CDR1 is KGHSH and CDR2 LQKENI. The V gene end was trimmed by 3 bases and the J gene end by 7 bases; junction bases not matched to a gene: 12. There are 16 residues in the CDR3. CDR3 coding DNA: TGTGCCAGCTCACCGTATTCCCCGGGACAGTTACAGCCCCAGCATTTT. Amino acid sequence: CASSPYSPGQLQPQHF.